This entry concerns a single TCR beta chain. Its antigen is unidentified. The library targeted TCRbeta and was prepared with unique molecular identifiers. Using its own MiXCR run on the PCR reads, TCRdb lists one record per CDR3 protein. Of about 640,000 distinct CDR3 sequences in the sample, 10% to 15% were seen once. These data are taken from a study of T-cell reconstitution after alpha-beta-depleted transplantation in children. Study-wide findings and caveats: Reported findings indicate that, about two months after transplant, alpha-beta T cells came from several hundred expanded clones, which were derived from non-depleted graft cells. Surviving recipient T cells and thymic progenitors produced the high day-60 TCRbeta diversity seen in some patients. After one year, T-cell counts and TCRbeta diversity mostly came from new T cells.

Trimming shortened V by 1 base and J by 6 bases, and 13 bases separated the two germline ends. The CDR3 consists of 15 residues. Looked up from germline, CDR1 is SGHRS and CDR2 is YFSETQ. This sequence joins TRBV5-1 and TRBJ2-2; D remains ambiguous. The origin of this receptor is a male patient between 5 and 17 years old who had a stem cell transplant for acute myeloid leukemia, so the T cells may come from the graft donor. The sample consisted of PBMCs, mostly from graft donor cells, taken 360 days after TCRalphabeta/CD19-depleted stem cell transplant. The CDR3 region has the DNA TGCGCCAGCAGCTTGATGGATCTATTGGCCGGGGAGCTGTTTTTT. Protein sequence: CASSLMDLLAGELFF.